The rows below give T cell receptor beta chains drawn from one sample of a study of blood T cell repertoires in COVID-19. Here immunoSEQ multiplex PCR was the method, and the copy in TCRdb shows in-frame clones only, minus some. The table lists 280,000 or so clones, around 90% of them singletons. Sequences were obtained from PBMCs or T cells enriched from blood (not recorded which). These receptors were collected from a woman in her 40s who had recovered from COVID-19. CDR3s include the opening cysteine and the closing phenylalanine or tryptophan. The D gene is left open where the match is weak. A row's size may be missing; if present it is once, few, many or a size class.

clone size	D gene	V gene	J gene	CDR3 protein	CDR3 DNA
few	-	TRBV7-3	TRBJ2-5	CASSLEGQRETQYF	TGTGCCAGCAGCTTGGAGGGACAGAGGGAGACCCAGTACTTC
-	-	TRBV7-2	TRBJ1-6	CASSQYRVNSPLHF	TGTGCCAGCAGCCAATACAGGGTCAACTCACCCCTCCACTTT
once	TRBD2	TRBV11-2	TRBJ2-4	CASSLGRLAGPHIQYF	TGTGCCAGCAGCTTAGGCAGGCTAGCGGGTCCCCACATTCAGTACTTC
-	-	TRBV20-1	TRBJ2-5	CSASRVETQYF	TGCAGTGCCAGCAGGGTGGAGACCCAGTACTTC
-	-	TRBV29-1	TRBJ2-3	CSATPQGYDGTDTQYF	TGCAGCGCAACACCACAGGGATACGACGGCACAGATACGCAGTATTTT
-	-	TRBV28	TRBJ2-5	CASSSPPPEGETQYF	TGTGCCAGCAGTTCGCCTCCCCCTGAGGGAGAGACCCAGTACTTC
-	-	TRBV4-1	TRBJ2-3	CASSQGQGPLGDTQYF	TGCGCCAGCAGCCAAGGTCAGGGCCCCTTAGGAGATACGCAGTATTTT
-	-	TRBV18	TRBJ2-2	CASSPPYFTGELFF	TGTGCCAGCTCACCACCGTATTTCACCGGGGAGCTGTTTTTT
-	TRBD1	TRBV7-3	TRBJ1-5	CASKTGDNLSNQPQHF	TGTGCCAGCAAGACAGGGGATAATCTCAGCAATCAGCCCCAGCATTTT
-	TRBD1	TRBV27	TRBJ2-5	CASSFTGGGETQYF	TGTGCCAGCAGTTTCACAGGGGGCGGAGAGACCCAGTACTTC
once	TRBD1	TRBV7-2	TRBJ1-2	CASSSQGARGYTF	TGTGCCAGCAGCTCTCAGGGGGCGCGCGGCTACACCTTC
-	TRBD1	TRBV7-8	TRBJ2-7	CASSTTGGAYEQYF	TGTGCCAGCAGCACGACAGGGGGGGCTTACGAGCAGTACTTC
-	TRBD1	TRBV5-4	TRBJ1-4	CASSLEATGGKEKLFF	TGTGCCAGCAGCTTGGAGGCTACAGGGGGAAAAGAAAAACTGTTTTTT
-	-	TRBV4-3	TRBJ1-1	CASSQGANQGWTEAFF	TGCGCCAGCAGCCAAGGCGCCAACCAGGGGTGGACTGAAGCTTTCTTT
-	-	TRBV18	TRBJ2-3	CASSPRGTISTDTQYF	TGTGCCAGCTCACCAAGGGGGACTATCAGCACAGATACGCAGTATTTT
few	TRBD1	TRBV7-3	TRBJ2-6	CASSLTTRGRANVLTF	TGTGCCAGCAGCTTAACGACCAGGGGGAGGGCCAACGTCCTGACTTTC
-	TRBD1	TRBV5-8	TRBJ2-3	CASSGWDSSTDTQYF	TGTGCCAGCTCCGGCTGGGACAGCAGCACAGATACGCAGTATTTT
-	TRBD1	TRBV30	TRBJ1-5	CAWSSGQSQPQHF	TGTGCCTGGAGTTCGGGACAGAGTCAGCCCCAGCATTTT
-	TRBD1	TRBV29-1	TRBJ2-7	CSVVGQGFAKREQYF	TGCAGCGTTGTTGGACAGGGGTTCGCGAAACGCGAGCAGTACTTC
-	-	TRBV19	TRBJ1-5	CASSIQADEPQHF	TGTGCCAGTAGTATCCAGGCTGATGAGCCCCAGCATTTT
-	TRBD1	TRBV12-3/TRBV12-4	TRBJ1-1	CASSLDRGTEAFF	TGTGCCAGCAGTCTCGACAGGGGCACTGAAGCTTTCTTT
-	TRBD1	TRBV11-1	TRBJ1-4	CASSRGQGEEKLFF	TGTGCCAGCAGCCGGGGACAGGGGGAAGAAAAACTGTTTTTT
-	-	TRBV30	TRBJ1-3	CAWRKRQPGSGNTIYF	TGTGCCTGGAGAAAGCGGCAACCTGGCTCTGGAAACACCATATATTTT
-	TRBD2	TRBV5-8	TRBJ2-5	CASSLVLAGTVLETQYF	TGTGCCAGCAGCTTGGTTCTAGCGGGCACCGTTCTGGAGACCCAGTACTTC
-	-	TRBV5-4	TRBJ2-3	CASSLLGRTGTQYF	TGTGCCAGCAGCTTGTTGGGTAGGACGGGGACGCAGTATTTT
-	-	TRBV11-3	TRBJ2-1	CASSLDLAAENEQFF	TGTGCCAGCAGCTTAGATCTGGCGGCGGAAAATGAGCAGTTCTTC
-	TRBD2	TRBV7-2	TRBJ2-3	CASSLARLLAGGHGADTQYF	TGTGCCAGCAGTTTAGCGCGACTCTTAGCGGGAGGGCACGGAGCAGATACGCAGTATTTT
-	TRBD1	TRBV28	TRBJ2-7	CASSQTGGYEQYF	TGTGCCAGCAGTCAGACAGGGGGCTACGAGCAGTACTTC
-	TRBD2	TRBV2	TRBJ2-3	CASSATSGISDTQYF	TGTGCCAGCAGCGCCACTAGCGGGATCTCAGATACGCAGTATTTT
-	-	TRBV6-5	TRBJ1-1	CASSYEPGFEAFF	TGTGCCAGCAGTTACGAGCCAGGGTTTGAAGCTTTCTTT
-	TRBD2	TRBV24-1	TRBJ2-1	CATCVGGREGLNEQFF	TGTGCCACCTGTGTTGGGGGGCGGGAGGGCCTAAATGAGCAGTTCTTC
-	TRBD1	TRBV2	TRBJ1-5	CASRGQGYQPQHF	TGTGCCAGCAGGGGACAGGGTTACCAGCCCCAGCATTTT
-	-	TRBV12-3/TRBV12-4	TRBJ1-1	CASSFPLSAEAFF	TGTGCCAGCAGTTTCCCCCTTTCCGCTGAAGCTTTCTTT
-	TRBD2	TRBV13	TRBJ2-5	CASSLPGLAGGTQYF	TGTGCCAGCAGCTTGCCGGGACTAGCGGGAGGGACCCAGTACTTC
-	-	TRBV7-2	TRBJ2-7	CASSFSGASYEQYF	TGTGCCAGCAGCTTTTCGGGAGCGTCCTACGAGCAGTACTTC
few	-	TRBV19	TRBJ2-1	CASTAPGTDNEQFF	TGTGCCAGTACCGCTCCCGGGACTGACAATGAGCAGTTCTTC
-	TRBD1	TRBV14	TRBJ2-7	CASSIPPGGEKSSYEQYF	TGTGCCAGCAGCATTCCTCCAGGGGGTGAAAAGTCGTCCTACGAGCAGTACTTC
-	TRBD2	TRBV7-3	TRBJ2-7	CASSLMAGVPYEQYF	TGTGCCAGCAGCTTAATGGCGGGAGTCCCCTACGAGCAGTACTTC
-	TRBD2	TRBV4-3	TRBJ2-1	CASSQAGLVNEQFF	TGCGCCAGCAGCCAAGCGGGACTAGTCAATGAGCAGTTCTTC
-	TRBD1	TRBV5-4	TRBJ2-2	CASSPGTANTGELFF	TGTGCCAGCAGCCCCGGGACAGCGAACACCGGGGAGCTGTTTTTT
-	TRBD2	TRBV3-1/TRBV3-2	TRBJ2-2	CASSQGLADGELFF	TGTGCCAGCAGCCAAGGGCTAGCGGACGGGGAGCTGTTTTTT
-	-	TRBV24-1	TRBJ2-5	CASKWGLRGEQETQYF	TGTGCCAGCAAATGGGGACTTCGGGGCGAACAAGAGACCCAGTACTTC
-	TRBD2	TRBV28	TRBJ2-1	CASSSGTSGSYEQFF	TGTGCCAGCAGTTCTGGGACTAGCGGGAGCTATGAGCAGTTCTTC
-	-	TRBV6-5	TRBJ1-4	CASTTAFGANEKLFF	TGTGCCAGCACCACTGCCTTCGGGGCTAATGAAAAACTGTTTTTT
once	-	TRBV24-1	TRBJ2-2	CATSDLTWTGELFF	TGTGCCACCAGTGATTTAACTTGGACCGGGGAGCTGTTTTTT
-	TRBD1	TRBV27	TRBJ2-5	CASSRTGEETQYF	TGTGCCAGCAGTCGGACAGGGGAAGAGACCCAGTACTTC
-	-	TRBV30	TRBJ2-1	CAWVAGKSYNEQFF	TGTGCCTGGGTGGCGGGGAAGTCCTACAATGAGCAGTTCTTC
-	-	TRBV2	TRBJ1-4	CAGGLVGEKLFF	TGTGCCGGGGGACTGGTGGGGGAAAAACTGTTTTTT
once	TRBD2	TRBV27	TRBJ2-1	CASSLLTSGPYEQFF	TGTGCCAGCAGTTTATTAACTAGCGGGCCGTATGAGCAGTTCTTC
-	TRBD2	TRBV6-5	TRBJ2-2	CAIARLAGLSGELFF	TGTGCCATCGCGAGACTAGCGGGATTGTCCGGGGAGCTGTTTTTT
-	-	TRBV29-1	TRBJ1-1	CSVVGPQQGGGKAFF	TGCAGCGTTGTGGGCCCCCAACAGGGCGGCGGAAAAGCTTTCTTT
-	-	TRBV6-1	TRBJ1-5	CASSDLPGGPLQPQHF	TGTGCCAGCAGTGATCTGCCCGGAGGGCCGCTTCAGCCCCAGCATTTT
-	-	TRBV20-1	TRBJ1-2	CSARLPYGYTF	TGCAGTGCTAGACTCCCTTATGGCTACACCTTC
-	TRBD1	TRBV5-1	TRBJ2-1	CASSFQASRGFEQFF	TGCGCCAGCAGCTTCCAGGCCTCCAGGGGGTTTGAGCAGTTCTTC
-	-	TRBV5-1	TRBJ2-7	CASSLDFRDNYEQYF	TGCGCCAGCAGCTTGGATTTCCGGGACAACTACGAGCAGTACTTC
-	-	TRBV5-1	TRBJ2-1	CASSLVATSSYNEQFF	TGCGCCAGCAGCTTGGTAGCGACGAGCTCCTACAATGAGCAGTTCTTC
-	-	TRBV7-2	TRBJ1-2	CASSFLQREEGYTF	TGTGCCAGCAGCTTCTTGCAGCGGGAGGAAGGCTACACCTTC
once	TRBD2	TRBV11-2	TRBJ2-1	CASTVGTSGVNEQFF	TGTGCCAGCACCGTCGGGACTAGCGGGGTTAATGAGCAGTTCTTC
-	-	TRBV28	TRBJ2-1	CASSHEHRAREQFF	TGTGCCAGCAGTCACGAACACAGGGCTCGTGAGCAGTTCTTC